Shown below are 3 T cell receptor beta chains from a single sample sequenced in a study of T cells in Graves' hyperthyroidism and ophthalmopathy. Authors of the study amplified TCR beta CDR3 regions from RNA transcripts. In the first-round RT-PCR of the TCR CDR3, the HTBI primer set was used. Using its own MiXCR run on the multiplex PCR reads, TCRdb lists one record per CDR3 protein. Of 550,000 to 700,000 distinct CDR3 sequences in the sample, about 43% were seen once. The sequenced sample was peripheral blood or thyroid tissue (not recorded which). The receptors originated from an adult woman with Graves' disease, either hyperthyroidism or ophthalmopathy (not recorded which).

Note on this clonotype: A read error may produce the germline difference seen at one junction end. The rearrangement joins TRBV10-3 to TRBJ2-7, with 7 bases lining up with TRBD2. The germline CDR1 and CDR2 sequences are ENHRY and SYGVKD. There are 16 residues in the CDR3. Written as DNA, the CDR3 is TGCGCCATCAGTGAGTCGAAGACTAGCTACGCCGACGAGCAGTACTTC. This translates into CAISESKTSYADEQYF.

Comments on this clonotype: The junction and the germline gene differ at one end; a read error may be behind it. The chain recombines TRBV7-2 with TRBJ2-7, with D unresolved. This CDR3 has 12 amino acids. Germline V CDR1 and CDR2: SGHTA, FQGNSA. DNA of the CDR3: TGCGCCAGCAGGAACCCAGCCTACGAGCAGTACTTC. This sequence encodes CASRNPAYEQYF.

This rearrangement joins TRBV2 to TRBJ1-1; 8 positions match TRBD1. The germline V gene encodes CDR1 SNHLY and CDR2 FYNNEI. There are 14 residues in the CDR3. Trimming cost V 6 bases and J 4 bases; bases outside gene matches: 7. The CDR3 region is CASRAGQVCTEAFF. Written as DNA, the CDR3 is TGTGCCAGCAGAGCGGGACAGGTCTGCACTGAAGCTTTCTTT.